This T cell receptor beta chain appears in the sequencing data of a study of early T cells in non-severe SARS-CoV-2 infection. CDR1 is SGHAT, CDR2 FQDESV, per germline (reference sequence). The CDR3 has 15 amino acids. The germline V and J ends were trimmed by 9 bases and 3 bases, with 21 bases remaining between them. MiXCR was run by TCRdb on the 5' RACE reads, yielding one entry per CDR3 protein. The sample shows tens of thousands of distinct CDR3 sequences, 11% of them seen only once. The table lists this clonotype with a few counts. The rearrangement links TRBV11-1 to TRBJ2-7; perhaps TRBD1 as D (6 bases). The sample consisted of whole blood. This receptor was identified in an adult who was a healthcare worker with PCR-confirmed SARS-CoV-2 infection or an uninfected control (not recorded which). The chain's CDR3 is CARELRDTSFYEQYF. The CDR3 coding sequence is TGTGCCAGAGAACTCCGGGACACGTCTTTCTACGAGCAGTACTTC.